Listed here are 18 T cell receptor beta chains from one sample, sequenced in a study of beta chain features in type 1 diabetes (dated by TCRdb to between 2018 and 2020). Broad study findings and their caveats: A moderate but significant shortening of TCRB CDR3 length was observed in type 1 diabetes patients in all four CD4+ subsets.

Libraries came from the immunoSEQ multiplex PCR assay. The entire isolated RNA was reverse transcribed using the High Capacity cDNA Reverse Transcription Kit, and thus expressed TCRB transcripts were sequenced. TCRdb took this table from immuneACCESS and kept in-frame rearrangements with V and J called. Such tables lack part of the clones; where checked against another copy, unresolved V genes explain under half of the gap, and the rest is unexplained. The sample yields 200,000 to 250,000 clones; roughly 13% were counted once. Jointly, the top ten make up almost 0.02% of the sample. For these receptors, no antigen is known. The specimen was naive CD4+ T cells from blood. Sample cell subset or site, as interpreted from the label and publication: true naive CD4+ T cells. These receptors were collected from a man aged 30-40 years with type 1 diabetes.

This clone has more than one count but fewer than ten. The chain uses TRBV7-9 and TRBJ2-1; 11 bases map to TRBD1. The CDR3 contains 14 residues. V dropped 6 bases and J dropped 7; count of bases not matched to a gene: 5. Germline CDR1 SEHNR, CDR2 FQNEAQ (reference sequence). This chain's CDR3 is CASSAGQGANEQFF. The CDR3 nucleotides are TGTGCCAGCAGTGCCGGACAGGGGGCGAATGAGCAGTTCTTC.

This clone was seen a handful of times. One junction end disagrees with the germline gene, perhaps due to a read error. The chain employs TRBV5-6 and TRBJ1-2, with unresolved D. The CDR3 is made up of 14 amino acids. Germline values: CDR1 SGHDT, CDR2 YYEEEE. The CDR3 DNA follows: TGTGCCAGCAACTTGATAGGAGATAGCTATGGCTACACCTTC. Amino acid sequence: CASNLIGDSYGYTF.

The rearrangement links TRBV18 to TRBJ1-2; 9 bases line up with TRBD1. Trimming removed 5 bases from V and 7 bases from J; junction bases left unmatched: 5. Germline V gives CDR1 KGHSH, CDR2 LQKENI. The CDR3 totals 13 residues. The CDR3 is CASSSGQGSGYTF. CDR3 sequence (DNA): TGTGCCAGCTCATCGGGACAGGGCTCTGGCTACACCTTC.

V gene TRBV7-9 combines with J gene TRBJ2-4, with 7 bases that match TRBD1. J gave up 0 bases and V 2 bases, and 1 base lay outside the gene matches. Germline CDR1 reads SEHNR; CDR2 reads FQNEAQ (reference sequence). The CDR3 length is 15 residues. DNA for the CDR3: TGTGCCAGCAGCTTATCAGGGGGAGCCAAAAACATTCAGTACTTC. Its protein product is CASSLSGGAKNIQYF.

In this sample, this clone turned up a few times. The gene calls are TRBV6-5 and TRBJ1-5, with 7 bases fitting TRBD1. The germline V gene has CDR1 MNHEY and CDR2 SVGAGI. The CDR3 has 14 amino acids. V dropped 6 bases and J dropped 3; count of bases not matched to a gene: 5. The CDR3 is CASRGTVINQPQHF. The DNA for the CDR3 is TGTGCCAGCAGGGGGACAGTGATCAATCAGCCCCAGCATTTT.

The CDR3 DNA follows: TGTGCCAGCAGCTCGAGGGGGCGGCACACAGATACGCAGTATTTT. Translating it yields CASSSRGRHTDTQYF. The chain carries TRBV5-4 and TRBJ2-3; 7 positions match TRBD1. Germline CDR1 reads SGHNT; CDR2 reads YYREEE (reference sequence). The CDR3 runs to 15 residues. V lost 3 bases to trimming and J lost 2 bases; unmatched junction nucleotides: 6.

The sample holds a few counts of this clone. V gene TRBV27 combines with J gene TRBJ2-3; D is perhaps TRBD2 (6 bases). Deletions cut 6 bases from V and 4 bases from J, with 17 bases between. The germline V gene has CDR1 MNHEY and CDR2 SMNVEV (reference sequence). The CDR3 has 15 residues. The CDR3 DNA reads as TGTGCCAGCAGCCCGGCCGGCGGGACCGCAGATACGCAGTATTTT. This sequence encodes CASSPAGGTADTQYF.

Only a few counts were recorded for this clone. The genes are TRBV19 and TRBJ2-3; D is possibly TRBD2 (5 bases). CDR1 is LNHDA, CDR2 SQIVND, per germline (reference sequence). With 5 bases removed from V and 0 bases from J, the gap between germline ends came to 15 bases. There are 16 residues in the CDR3. CDR3: CASSSPGGSSTDTQYF. The CDR3 DNA follows: TGTGCCAGTAGTTCCCCAGGAGGTTCTAGCACAGATACGCAGTATTTT.

This clone was recorded a few times. The chain uses TRBV14 and TRBJ2-1; 10 bases line up with TRBD2. Germline CDR1 SGHDN, CDR2 FVKESK. This CDR3 has 13 amino acids. V shed 1 base, J shed 15 bases, and the junction held 6 bases outside the gene matches. The chain's CDR3 is CASSQVSGRVLFF. The CDR3 DNA is TGTGCCAGCAGCCAAGTCAGCGGGAGGGTTCTGTTCTTC.

In its sample, this clone was seen a few times. The chain recombines TRBV9 with TRBJ1-3; 10 nucleotides align to TRBD1. The CDR3 covers 14 residues. Trimming took 5 bases from V and 7 from J; bases not matched to a gene: 6. Germline lookup yields CDR1 SGDLS and CDR2 YYNGEE. The CDR3 here is CASSDGQGVNTIYF. CDR3 DNA sequence: TGTGCCAGCAGTGATGGACAGGGGGTCAACACCATATATTTT.

The CDR3 protein is CASSANTDTQYF. The CDR3 DNA follows: TGTGCCAGCAGCGCGAACACAGATACGCAGTATTTT. V and J are TRBV5-4 and TRBJ2-3; D uncertain. Germline lookup yields CDR1 SGHNT and CDR2 YYREEE (reference sequence). V dropped 4 bases and J dropped 2 bases, with 5 bases sitting between them. The CDR3 consists of 12 residues.

This clone was counted a single time. The chain has TRBV18 and TRBJ2-5; weak D call: TRBD2 (6 bases). Trimming stripped 6 bases from V and 5 bases from J, with 13 bases between. Germline V lookup: CDR1 KGHSH, CDR2 LQKENI. The CDR3 is 13 residues long. CDR3 in amino acids: CASSDTGGETQYF. The CDR3 DNA is TGTGCCAGCTCCGACACTGGGGGGGAGACCCAGTACTTC.

This clone was seen a handful of times. Other DNA sequences within the sample encode an identical CDR3. The rearrangement joins TRBV18 to TRBJ2-5; the D is unclear. The CDR3 consists of 13 residues. V lost 3 bases, J lost 1 base, and 6 bases lay in between. Germline V gives CDR1 KGHSH, CDR2 LQKENI. In DNA, the CDR3 is TGTGCCAGCTCACCCCGGAGCCAAGAGACCCAGTACTTC. Encoded protein: CASSPRSQETQYF.

The rearrangement joins TRBV18 to TRBJ2-3, with D possibly matching TRBD2 (5 bases). In germline, CDR1 is KGHSH, CDR2 LQKENI. The CDR3 runs 16 residues. Trimming took 0 bases from V and 4 from J, leaving 14 bases between them. The CDR3: CASSPPMGAAPDTQYF. The CDR3 DNA reads TGTGCCAGCTCACCACCTATGGGAGCCGCCCCAGATACGCAGTATTTT.

The chain links TRBV7-9 to TRBJ2-3; 8 positions agree with TRBD2. CDR1 is SEHNR and CDR2 is FQNEAQ in the germline V gene (reference sequence). The ends lost 4 bases at V and 0 bases at J; junction bases unmatched: 12. This CDR3 spans 18 amino acids. In DNA form, the CDR3 reads TGTGCCAGCAGCTCCATGGTTTGGGCGGGAGGTAGCACAGATACGCAGTATTTT. Translating it yields CASSSMVWAGGSTDTQYF. The variable domain in full, with the rest retrieved from reference TRBV7-9 and TRBJ2-3, is DTGVSQNPRHKITKRGQNVTFRCDPISEHNRLYWYRQTLGQGPEFLTYFQNEAQLEKSRLLSDRFSAERPKGSFSTLEIQRTEQGDSAMYLCASSSMVWAGGSTDTQYFGPGTRLTVL.

This rearrangement joins TRBV5-4 to TRBJ1-6; D is unclear. The length of the CDR3 is 13 residues. Between the trimmed V and J ends, which lost 6 bases and 6 bases, there was a span of 10 bases. The V gene's germline CDR1 is SGHNT and CDR2 YYREEE (reference sequence). DNA of the CDR3: TGTGCCAGCATGCTCGGTCCTAATTCACCCCTCCACTTT. Amino acids: CASMLGPNSPLHF.

The V call is TRBV7-8, the J call TRBJ2-7, with 7 positions matching TRBD1. J was trimmed by 1 base and V by 2 bases; bases with no gene match: 5. There are 15 residues in the CDR3. Germline CDR1 and CDR2: SGHVS and FQNEAQ. CDR3 loop: CASSLLETGSYEQYF. CDR3 DNA sequence: TGTGCCAGCAGCTTACTGGAGACAGGGTCCTACGAGCAGTACTTC.

This clone was found a few times. The chain employs TRBV7-8 and TRBJ2-3; 13 bases agree with TRBD2. V was clipped by 5 bases and J by 2 bases; unmatched bases: 7. Germline lookup yields CDR1 SGHVS and CDR2 FQNEAQ. This CDR3 contains 17 residues. Here the CDR3 reads CASSPLGLAGLTDTQYF. The CDR3 region has the DNA TGTGCCAGCAGCCCATTGGGACTAGCGGGACTCACAGATACGCAGTATTTT.